This paragraph covers one T cell receptor beta chain sequence. Measured with immunoSEQ multiplex PCR; TCRdb has only the in-frame clones, and not every one. Of 30,000 to 45,000 clones in the sample, roughly 89% were seen once. The data stem from a study of T cell changes during pregnancy in multiple sclerosis. Germline CDR1 SGDLS, CDR2 YYNGEE. The CDR3 is 14 amino acids. The V end lost 0 bases, the J end lost 3 bases, and 10 bases lay between the germline ends. The sequence came from a female donor in good health, enrolled as a control in a pregnancy study. Specimen: CD4+ T cells from peripheral blood mononuclear cells, collected in the second trimester of pregnancy. This chain links TRBV9 with TRBJ2-7; D uncertain. CDR3 coding DNA: TGTGCCAGCAGCGTAGAGAGCCTTAACTACGAGCAGTACTTC. Translating gives CASSVESLNYEQYF.